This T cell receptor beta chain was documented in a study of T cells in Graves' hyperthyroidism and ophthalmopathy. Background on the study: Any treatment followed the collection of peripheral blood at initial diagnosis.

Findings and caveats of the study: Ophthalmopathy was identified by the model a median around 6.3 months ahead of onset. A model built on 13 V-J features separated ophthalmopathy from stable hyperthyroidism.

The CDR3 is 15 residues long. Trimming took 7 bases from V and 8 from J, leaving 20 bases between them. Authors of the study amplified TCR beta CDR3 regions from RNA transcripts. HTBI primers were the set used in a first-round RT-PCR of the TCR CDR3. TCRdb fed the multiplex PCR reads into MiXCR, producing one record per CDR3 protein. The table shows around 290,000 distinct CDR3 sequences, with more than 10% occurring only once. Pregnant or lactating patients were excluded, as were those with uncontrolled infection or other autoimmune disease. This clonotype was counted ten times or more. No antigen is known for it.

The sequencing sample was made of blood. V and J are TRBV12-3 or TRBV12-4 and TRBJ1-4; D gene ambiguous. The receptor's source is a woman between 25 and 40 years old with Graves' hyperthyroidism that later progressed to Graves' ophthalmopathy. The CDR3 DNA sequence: TGTGCCAGCACTCTCGTGGGTACCTCGGGGGAAAAACTGTTTTTT. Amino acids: CASTLVGTSGEKLFF.